These 27 T cell receptor beta chains came from one sample sequenced in a study of blood T cell repertoires in COVID-19. Assay: immunoSEQ multiplex PCR; the TCRdb copy retains only in-frame clones and omits some. The top ten hold 8.9% of the sample, which has about 73,000 clones, approximately 92% seen once. Sequencing was done on a sample of peripheral blood. Every receptor here comes from a man older than 75 with acute or convalescent COVID-19.

This clone appeared once. The V call is TRBV12-3 or TRBV12-4, the J call TRBJ1-2, with a possible D match to TRBD1 (5 bases). V lost 5 bases to trimming and J lost 4 bases, with 11 bases between them. The CDR3 sequence is 13 residues long. In nucleotides, the CDR3 is TGTGCCAGCAGTCTCGGACAAACCTATGGCTACACCTTC. The encoded protein is CASSLGQTYGYTF.

This chain uses TRBV3-1 (or the pseudogene TRBV3-2) with TRBJ1-3; D remains unclear. CDR1 is LGHDT and CDR2 is YNNKEL in the germline V gene (reference sequence). This CDR3 has 17 amino acids. V lost 2 bases to trimming and J lost 0 bases, with 14 bases between them. In DNA, the CDR3 is TGTGCCAGCAGCCAAAGCAGGACTTTGGTCTCTGGAAACACCATATATTTT. Translated, it gives CASSQSRTLVSGNTIYF.

The chain carries TRBV7-9 and TRBJ2-1; 13 nucleotides match TRBD2. The germline CDR1 and CDR2 sequences are SEHNR and FQNEAQ (reference sequence). After removal of 0 bases from V and 15 bases from J, the junction contained 17 bases not matched to a gene. This CDR3 region has 18 residues. CDR3 sequence reads: CASSLAGVRGLAGPPRFF. Here the CDR3 DNA reads TGTGCCAGCAGCTTAGCGGGGGTTAGGGGACTAGCGGGACCCCCTCGGTTCTTC.

The V gene is TRBV24-1, the J gene TRBJ2-5, with 10 nucleotides matching TRBD1. CDR1 and CDR2 (germline): KGHDR, SFDVKD. After removal of 3 bases from V and 0 bases from J, the junction contained 6 bases not matched to a gene. The CDR3 is 17 residues long. This CDR3 is CATSDPRTGGYQETQYF. In DNA, the CDR3 is TGTGCCACCAGTGATCCTAGGACAGGGGGGTACCAAGAGACCCAGTACTTC.

This clone was seen a handful of times. The chain uses TRBV19 and TRBJ1-5, with 9 bases aligning to TRBD1. CDR3 length equals 15 residues. V dropped 5 bases and J dropped 7; count of bases not matched to a gene: 9. The germline V gene encodes CDR1 LNHDA and CDR2 SQIVND (reference sequence). CDR3 DNA sequence: TGTGCCAGTAGTGGGGTAGGGACAGGGAAACAGCCCCAGCATTTT. Residues: CASSGVGTGKQPQHF.

The V gene is TRBV3-1 (or the pseudogene TRBV3-2), the J gene TRBJ1-5; 10 bases align to TRBD1. The CDR3 contains 16 residues. The germline gives CDR1 LGHDT, CDR2 YNNKEL (reference sequence). The J segment lost 4 bases and the V segment lost 4 bases, leaving 7 bases of the junction unmatched. The CDR3 is CASSPSTGGLNQPQHF. The CDR3 nucleotides read TGTGCCAGCAGCCCCTCGACAGGGGGCCTGAATCAGCCCCAGCATTTT.

This rearrangement joins TRBV11-2 to TRBJ2-3, with 10 bases identical to TRBD2. The germline gives CDR1 SGHAT, CDR2 FQNNGV. This CDR3 has 16 residues. V lost 5 bases to trimming and J lost 4 bases; unmatched junction nucleotides: 9. The CDR3 region is CASSPRGAGGADTQYF. The CDR3 coding sequence is TGTGCCAGCAGCCCGCGGGGAGCGGGAGGGGCAGATACGCAGTATTTT.

Only a few counts were recorded for this clone. J is TRBJ1-4 and V is TRBV5-1; tentative D call: TRBD1 (5 bases). The CDR3 length is 14 residues. Germline CDR1 SGHRS, CDR2 YFSETQ. With 4 bases removed from V and 3 bases from J, the gap between germline ends came to 10 bases. The CDR3 DNA is TGCGCCAGCAGCGCGGACACCTCTAATGAAAAACTGTTTTTT. As protein: CASSADTSNEKLFF.

The chain carries TRBV7-9 and TRBJ2-3, with a weak D call TRBD2 (5 bases). Germline V gene data show CDR1 as SEHNR and CDR2 as FQNEAQ (reference sequence). V lost 5 bases, J lost 2 bases, and 14 bases lay in between. The CDR3 consists of 15 residues. In nucleotides, the CDR3 is TGTGCCAGCAGCCAAAAAGGCGGACTCACAGATACGCAGTATTTT. Protein: CASSQKGGLTDTQYF.

The V gene is TRBV28, the J gene TRBJ1-1, with unresolved D. The V gene lost 2 bases and the J gene lost 0 bases, with 7 bases spanning the gap. CDR1 and CDR2 from the germline V gene are MDHEN and SYDVKM. There are 14 residues in the CDR3. The CDR3 region has the DNA TGTGCCAGCAGTTTAAACAGCCTGAACACTGAAGCTTTCTTT. Amino acid sequence: CASSLNSLNTEAFF.

The chain couples TRBV12-1 to TRBJ2-7; TRBD1 reflects the table's D call only, with no check against the DNA. TRBV12-1 is labeled a pseudogene. The length of the CDR3 is 15 residues. CDR3 amino acids: CASSLPGHPNYEQYF. The CDR3 coding sequence is TGTGCCAGCAGCTTGCCGGGACATCCAAACTACGAGCAGTACTTC.

The chain's CDR3 is CASSPARVTDTQYF. The CDR3, as DNA: TGTGCCAGCAGCCCCGCACGCGTCACAGATACGCAGTATTTT. The chain couples TRBV2 to TRBJ2-3; no firm D call. The CDR3 is 14 amino acids. The V gene lost 6 bases and the J gene lost 2 bases, with 12 bases spanning the gap. Germline CDR1 SNHLY, CDR2 FYNNEI.

V and J are TRBV2 and TRBJ2-3; a weak D match, TRBD2 (5 bases). The CDR3 totals 15 residues. Trimming removed 3 bases at V and 0 bases at J, with 10 bases between. The germline V gene encodes CDR1 SNHLY and CDR2 FYNNEI. The CDR3 here is CASSDPGKSTDTQYF. The CDR3 region has the DNA TGTGCCAGCAGTGATCCCGGGAAAAGCACAGATACGCAGTATTTT.

V gene TRBV5-1 combines with J gene TRBJ2-3, with D tentatively TRBD2 (7 bases). CDR3 length equals 15 residues. Trimming left V 4 bases short and J 3 bases short, with 15 bases between. Germline V gene lookup returns CDR1 SGHRS and CDR2 YFSETQ. The CDR3 DNA sequence: TGCGCCAGCAGCCCCGCGGGGGCCCGGACAGATACGCAGTATTTT. Residues: CASSPAGARTDTQYF.

This chain joins TRBV6-6 and TRBJ2-5; the match to TRBD1 covers 8 bases. The germline CDR1 and CDR2 sequences are MNHNY and SVGAGI (reference sequence). V shed 0 bases and J 1 base; nucleotides not matched to a gene: 1. The CDR3 has 15 amino acids. CDR3 residues: CASSYSDRGQETQYF. The CDR3 nucleotides are TGTGCCAGCAGTTACTCTGACAGGGGCCAAGAGACCCAGTACTTC.

CDR3 in amino acids: CASSQGWASNSPLHF. The CDR3 DNA reads as TGCGCCAGCAGCCAAGGGTGGGCATCAAATTCACCCCTCCACTTT. This chain uses TRBV4-1 with TRBJ1-6, with D unclear. Germline CDR1 MGHRA, CDR2 YSYEKL. The CDR3 consists of 15 residues. The V end was cut by 1 base, the J end by 7 bases, with 11 bases between.

This clone was detected only a few times. The chain uses TRBV30 and TRBJ1-2; 7 positions agree with TRBD1. From germline, CDR1 is GTSNPN and CDR2 SVGIG (reference sequence). This CDR3 comprises 14 residues. With 4 bases clipped from V and 5 bases from J, the junction kept 10 bases outside the gene matches. This CDR3 is CAWTQGGPGYGYTF. The CDR3 bases are TGTGCCTGGACCCAGGGGGGTCCGGGTTATGGCTACACCTTC.

The J gene is TRBJ2-2, the V gene TRBV7-8, with D possibly being TRBD2 (6 bases). Deletions cut 7 bases from V and 6 bases from J, with 15 bases between. The CDR3 consists of 14 residues. CDR1 and CDR2 from the germline V gene are SGHVS and FQNEAQ. As DNA, the CDR3 is TGTGCCAGCACCCTGAGGCGGGGATCCGGGGAGCTGTTTTTT. This sequence encodes CASTLRRGSGELFF.

The chain links TRBV30 to TRBJ2-7; 7 nucleotides agree with TRBD2. This CDR3 has 13 amino acids. Losses at the gene ends were 1 base for V and 10 bases for J; bases not matched to a gene: 10. Germline V lookup: CDR1 GTSNPN, CDR2 SVGIG (reference sequence). The CDR3: CAWSAQPGGLQYF. In nucleotides, the CDR3 is TGTGCCTGGAGTGCCCAGCCTGGGGGACTACAGTACTTC.

The chain joins TRBV2 to TRBJ1-1; no clear D gene. The germline V gene has CDR1 SNHLY and CDR2 FYNNEI. The CDR3 extends over 13 amino acids. The V end was cut by 8 bases, the J end by 4 bases, with 14 bases between. CDR3 nucleotide sequence: TGTGCCAGCTTTTCGGGGTGGGGCACTGAAGCTTTCTTT. The encoded protein is CASFSGWGTEAFF.

Concerning this clone: The same CDR3 arises from other DNA sequences in this sample as well. This chain connects TRBV5-1 to TRBJ2-7; TRBD1 matches 10 bases. Germline assignment: CDR1 SGHRS and CDR2 YFSETQ. The CDR3 is made up of 14 amino acids. After removal of 0 bases from V and 6 bases from J, the junction contained 3 bases not matched to a gene. The CDR3 sequence is CASSLGQGASEQYF. In DNA form, the CDR3 reads TGCGCCAGCAGCTTGGGACAGGGGGCAAGCGAGCAGTACTTC.

This chain uses TRBV2 with TRBJ1-5; D is possibly TRBD1 (6 bases). With 6 bases removed from V and 6 bases from J, the gap between germline ends came to 21 bases. CDR3 size: 16 residues. CDR1 SNHLY and CDR2 FYNNEI come from the germline V gene. The CDR3 DNA is TGTGCCAGCAGGGAAAGGTTAGGGGGTACGGGTCAGCCCCAGCATTTT. This codes for CASRERLGGTGQPQHF.

The chain employs TRBV19 and TRBJ1-3, with D unclear. The germline V and J ends were trimmed by 4 bases and 2 bases, with 15 bases remaining between them. The CDR3 spans 16 residues. Germline V CDR1 and CDR2: LNHDA, SQIVND (reference sequence). In DNA form, the CDR3 reads TGTGCCAGTAGTAACCGGGATCCGGGTCCTGGAAACACCATATATTTT. Protein product: CASSNRDPGPGNTIYF. The full variable domain, completed using reference TRBV19 and TRBJ1-3, is DGGITQSPKYLFRKEGQNVTLSCEQNLNHDAMYWYRQDPGQGLRLIYYSQIVNDFQKGDIAEGYSVSREKKESFPLTVTSAQKNPTAFYLCASSNRDPGPGNTIYFGEGSWLTVV.

This chain uses TRBV6-1 with TRBJ1-2; D gene uncertain. CDR3 length: 14 amino acids. Germline V CDR1 and CDR2: MNHNS, SASEGT. The V gene lost 2 bases and the J gene lost 6 bases, with 13 bases spanning the gap. CDR3: CASSENEGGNGYTF. The CDR3 nucleotides are TGTGCCAGCAGTGAAAACGAGGGAGGGAATGGCTACACCTTC.

The chain carries TRBV5-4 and TRBJ2-7; perhaps TRBD1 as D (6 bases). V lost 0 bases, J lost 3 bases, and 10 bases lay in between. The germline V gene has CDR1 SGHNT and CDR2 YYREEE (reference sequence). The CDR3 runs 14 residues. CDR3 region: CASSLDRDDYEQYF. The CDR3 bases are TGTGCCAGCAGCTTGGACAGGGACGACTACGAGCAGTACTTC.

This chain uses TRBV6-5 with TRBJ2-5; D uncertain. The CDR3 is made up of 13 amino acids. CDR1 and CDR2 (germline): MNHEY, SVGAGI. V lost 5 bases and J 7 bases, leaving 14 bases between the germline ends. CDR3 sequence (DNA): TGTGCCAGCAGTAACCCGGGTCTCCGGACCCAGTACTTC. It codes for CASSNPGLRTQYF.

The CDR3 is CASSLEGLAAVEQFF. DNA for the CDR3: TGTGCCAGCAGCTTAGAGGGACTAGCGGCGGTTGAGCAGTTCTTC. The chain recombines TRBV7-2 with TRBJ2-1, with 11 nucleotides matching TRBD2. Germline-derived CDR1 and CDR2 are SGHTA and FQGNSA. The V segment lost 1 base and the J segment 9 bases; nucleotides outside the gene matches: 5. The CDR3 length is 15 residues.